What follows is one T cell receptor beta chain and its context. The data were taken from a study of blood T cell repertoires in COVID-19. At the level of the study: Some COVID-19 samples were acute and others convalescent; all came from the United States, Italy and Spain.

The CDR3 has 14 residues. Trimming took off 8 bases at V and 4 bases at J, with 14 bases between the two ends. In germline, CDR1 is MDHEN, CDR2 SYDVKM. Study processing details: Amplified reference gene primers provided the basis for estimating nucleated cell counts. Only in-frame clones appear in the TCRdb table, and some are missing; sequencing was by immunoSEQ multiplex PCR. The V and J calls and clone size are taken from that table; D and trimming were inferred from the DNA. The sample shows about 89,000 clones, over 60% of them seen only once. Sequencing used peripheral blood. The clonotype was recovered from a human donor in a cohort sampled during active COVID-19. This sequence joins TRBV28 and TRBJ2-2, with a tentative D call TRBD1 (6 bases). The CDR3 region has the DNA TGTGCCAGCGTCCACAGGGTGAGCACCGGGGAGCTGTTTTTT. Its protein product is CASVHRVSTGELFF. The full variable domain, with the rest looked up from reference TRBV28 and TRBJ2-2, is DVKVTQSSRYLVKRTGEKVFLECVQDMDHENMFWYRQDPGLGLRLIYFSYDVKMKEKGDIPEGYSVSREKKERFSLILESASTNQTSMYLCASVHRVSTGELFFGEGSRLTVL.